These 4 T cell receptor beta chains were all obtained from the same sample, sequenced in a study of technical replicates of blood from several donors. The repertoire was sequenced with immunoSEQ multiplex PCR; TCRdb's copy has only in-frame clones and lacks some. The sample carries tens of thousands of clones, under 95% recorded once. Specimen: T cells isolated from PBMCs. All receptors come from a human donor in good health.

V and J are TRBV27 and TRBJ2-7; 8 bases agree with TRBD2. CDR1 and CDR2 (germline): MNHEY, SMNVEV (reference sequence). The V gene end was trimmed by 2 bases and the J gene end by 0 bases; junction bases not matched to a gene: 6. The CDR3 is made up of 16 amino acids. The CDR3 DNA reads TGTGCCAGCAGTTTAAGTAGCGGGACCCTCTCCTACGAGCAGTACTTC. Translated, it gives CASSLSSGTLSYEQYF.

J is TRBJ2-3 and V is TRBV13; a weak D match, TRBD2 (6 bases). CDR3 length: 18 residues. V gave up 4 bases and J gave up 0 bases, with 20 bases separating them. Germline V gene lookup returns CDR1 PRHDT and CDR2 FYEKMQ (reference sequence). This chain's CDR3 is CASSSTGTRVSSTDTQYF. The CDR3 nucleotides are TGTGCCAGCAGCTCGACCGGGACTCGAGTCTCTAGCACAGATACGCAGTATTTT.

The CDR3 DNA is TGTGCCAGCAGCTTCGGACAGCCTCTCTATGGCTACACCTTC. Translated: CASSFGQPLYGYTF. This rearrangement joins TRBV11-2 to TRBJ1-2; tentatively, D is TRBD1 (6 bases). The CDR3 is made up of 14 amino acids. Germline lookup yields CDR1 SGHAT and CDR2 FQNNGV. The ends were cut back, 3 bases at V and 4 bases at J, with 12 bases in the middle.

The rearrangement joins TRBV2 to TRBJ2-3, with TRBD2 matching over 10 bases. Germline lookup yields CDR1 SNHLY and CDR2 FYNNEI. Trimming took 5 bases from V and 5 from J; bases not matched to a gene: 4. The CDR3 runs 14 residues. CDR3 bases: TGTGCCAGCAGTATTAGACTAGCGGGAGATACGCAGTATTTT. Encoded protein: CASSIRLAGDTQYF.